This entry lists 15 T cell receptor beta chains sequenced from one sample in a study of long-term antiretroviral therapy in people with HIV. The authors ran the immunoSEQ assay, v3.0, at survey level. The table came from immunoSEQ multiplex PCR; TCRdb's copy has only in-frame clones and leaves some out. The sample comprises 8,500 to 9,500 clones, about 77% of which are singletons, and around 14% rests with the top ten. Sequenced material: unsorted PBMCs, taken 0.4 years before starting antiretroviral therapy. Receptors originate from a man aged 30 to 39 with HIV.

This chain connects TRBV25-1 to TRBJ2-7, with 7 bases fitting TRBD2. V lost 7 bases to trimming and J lost 2 bases; unmatched junction nucleotides: 2. Germline V gives CDR1 MGHDK, CDR2 SYGVNS. There are 12 residues in the CDR3. Here the CDR3 reads CASTSGPYEQYF. CDR3 nucleotide sequence: TGTGCCAGCACTAGCGGACCCTACGAGCAGTACTTC.

V gene TRBV11-3 combines with J gene TRBJ2-3; D gene uncertain. The CDR3 contains 16 residues. V was cut by 1 base and J by 3 bases, with 14 bases left in between. The germline gives CDR1 SGHNT, CDR2 YENEEA. The CDR3 DNA sequence: TGTGCCAGCAGCTTAGGCCAGGCGGACGCGACAGATACGCAGTATTTT. Its translation is CASSLGQADATDTQYF.

This chain joins TRBV19 and TRBJ1-2; 7 nucleotides agree with TRBD1. The length of the CDR3 is 16 residues. The V gene's germline CDR1 is LNHDA and CDR2 SQIVND (reference sequence). The V and J ends lost 6 bases and 1 base, in that order; junction bases with no gene match: 11. Here the CDR3 reads CASSATGTRSNYGYTF. CDR3 coding DNA: TGTGCCAGTAGCGCGACAGGGACGAGGAGTAACTATGGCTACACCTTC.

V gene TRBV7-2 combines with J gene TRBJ2-6; TRBD2 is a possible D gene (6 bases). CDR1 is SGHTA, CDR2 FQGNSA, per germline. The V end lost 1 base, the J end lost 2 bases, and 6 bases lay between the germline ends. The CDR3 covers 15 residues. For the CDR3, the DNA is TGTGCCAGCAGCTTAGGGAGGGCTGGGGCCAACGTCCTGACTTTC. Protein: CASSLGRAGANVLTF.

This clone was seen more than once but under ten times. The genes are TRBV7-6 and TRBJ2-1; 14 nucleotides agree with TRBD2. Germline V gene data show CDR1 as SGHVS and CDR2 as FNYEAQ. V trimming: 5 bases; J trimming: 7 bases; junction bases outside the gene matches: 10. The CDR3 totals 17 residues. This chain's CDR3 is CASSRHRLAGGRNEQFF. The CDR3 DNA reads TGTGCCAGCAGCCGGCACCGACTAGCGGGAGGGAGGAATGAGCAGTTCTTC.

The V call is TRBV5-1, the J call TRBJ2-7; D is unresolved. The CDR3 loop spans 13 amino acids. The V and J ends lost 4 bases and 3 bases respectively, with 11 bases between them. Per germline, CDR1 SGHRS and CDR2 YFSETQ. CDR3 in amino acids: CASSAGPYYEQYF. The CDR3 nucleotides are TGCGCCAGCAGCGCCGGACCTTACTACGAGCAGTACTTC.

The sample holds a few counts of this clone. This chain connects TRBV29-1 to TRBJ2-7; maybe TRBD2 (6 bases). The germline CDR1 and CDR2 sequences are SQVTM and ANQGSEA. The V end lost 6 bases, the J end lost 7 bases, and 19 bases lay between the germline ends. The CDR3 contains 13 residues. CDR3: CSVIRLETEEQYF. The CDR3 nucleotides read TGCAGCGTGATTAGACTAGAAACTGAAGAGCAGTACTTC.

The chain carries TRBV5-6 and TRBJ1-1, with 9 positions matching TRBD1. V lost 5 bases, J lost 5 bases, and 7 bases stayed unmatched. This CDR3 contains 14 residues. The germline CDR1 and CDR2 sequences are SGHDT and YYEEEE. This CDR3 reads CASRPQGANTEAFF. CDR3 coding DNA: TGTGCCAGCAGGCCACAGGGGGCGAATACTGAAGCTTTCTTT.

This clone occurred once. The V and J genes are TRBV6-5 and TRBJ1-2, with D maybe TRBD1 (5 bases). Germline V lookup: CDR1 MNHEY, CDR2 SVGAGI. The length of the CDR3 is 15 residues. The V end lost 0 bases, the J end lost 6 bases, and 14 bases lay between the germline ends. CDR3 sequence reads: CASSYSGRRGNGYTF. CDR3 coding DNA: TGTGCCAGCAGTTACTCGGGACGGAGAGGCAATGGCTACACCTTC.

The V and J genes are TRBV7-9 and TRBJ2-7, with 13 bases that match TRBD2. V trimming: 4 bases; J trimming: 6 bases; junction bases outside the gene matches: 6. The CDR3 runs 15 residues. Germline V gene data show CDR1 as SEHNR and CDR2 as FQNEAQ (reference sequence). CDR3 DNA sequence: TGTGCCAGCAGCTCATATACTAGCGGGAGGGGCGAGCAGTACTTC. Translated: CASSSYTSGRGEQYF.

The chain combines TRBV19 with TRBJ2-1, with 7 bases lining up with TRBD2. The germline V gene has CDR1 LNHDA and CDR2 SQIVND (reference sequence). There are 15 residues in the CDR3. The J segment lost 0 bases and the V segment lost 10 bases, leaving 9 bases of the junction unmatched. The CDR3 nucleotides read TGTGCCACCATCCGCGGCGGGAGCTCCTACAATGAGCAGTTCTTC. Its protein product is CATIRGGSSYNEQFF.

In DNA form, the CDR3 reads TGTGCCACCAGCAGAGAACTAGCGGGGGGCAATATTTTCAACACCGGGGAGCTGTTTTTT. Its protein is CATSRELAGGNIFNTGELFF. The chain is built from TRBV15 and TRBJ2-2; 12 bases are shared with TRBD2. CDR3 length equals 20 residues. Per the germline V gene, CDR1 is LNHNV and CDR2 is YYDKDF (reference sequence). V trimming: 0 bases; J trimming: 2 bases; junction bases outside the gene matches: 10.

The chain is built from TRBV10-3 and TRBJ2-7, with 9 nucleotides matching TRBD1. This CDR3 contains 13 residues. Germline V gives CDR1 ENHRY, CDR2 SYGVKD. The junction had 3 bases not matched to a gene; V was cut back by 8 bases and J by 1 base. This CDR3 is CAIGGTGSYEQYF. The CDR3 nucleotides read TGTGCCATCGGGGGGACAGGGTCCTACGAGCAGTACTTC.

The count of this clone is one. The V gene is TRBV11-3, the J gene TRBJ2-1, with a tentative D call TRBD2 (5 bases). With 3 bases removed from V and 4 bases from J, the gap between germline ends came to 19 bases. Germline lookup yields CDR1 SGHNT and CDR2 YENEEA. This CDR3 has 17 residues. Written as DNA, the CDR3 is TGTGCCAGCAGCTTGGGTTATTCCGGGAAGGGATACAATGAGCAGTTCTTC. Translation: CASSLGYSGKGYNEQFF.

The CDR3 DNA is TGTGCCAGCAGCCAACACTCAGGGGTCTCCTACGAGCAGTACTTC. This sequence encodes CASSQHSGVSYEQYF. This rearrangement joins TRBV14 to TRBJ2-7, with a possible D match to TRBD1 (6 bases). The germline gives CDR1 SGHDN, CDR2 FVKESK. The CDR3 consists of 15 residues. The V end was cut by 2 bases, the J end by 0 bases, with 11 bases between.